Reported below is one T cell receptor beta chain. The entry originates in a study of synovial regulatory T cells in juvenile arthritis. The CDR3 covers 15 residues. No coding sequence is recorded. The germline V gene has CDR1 MNHNS and CDR2 SASEGT. Assay: immunoSEQ multiplex PCR; the TCRdb copy retains only in-frame clones and omits some. Across some 9,700 clones, the top ten clones capture under 0.45% of the sample. The sample taken for sequencing was Treg cells from blood. The subset is: remaining (HLA-DR-negative) circulating blood Treg cells. V is TRBV6-1 and J is TRBJ1-5. The TCR was taken from a donor younger than 30 with juvenile idiopathic arthritis. The CDR3: CASSEAFSSNQPQHF.